This T cell receptor (beta chain) came from a study of blood T cell repertoires in COVID-19. The CDR3 runs 17 residues. The germline V gene encodes CDR1 LGHNA and CDR2 YNFKEQ. V dropped 0 bases and J dropped 4 bases, with 17 bases sitting between them. Individuals aged about 18 to 89 years were recruited from fewer than 30 US areas. Produced via immunoSEQ multiplex PCR; TCRdb's table is partial and in-frame only. This table has 300,000 to 500,000 clones, approximately 91% appearing once. The sequence was obtained from a middle-aged woman with acute COVID-19. This rearrangement joins TRBV4-2 to TRBJ2-3; D call uncertain. Material for sequencing was PBMCs or T cells enriched from blood (not recorded which). CDR3: CASSQDPPGSSADTQYF. CDR3 nucleotides: TGTGCCAGCAGCCAAGATCCCCCGGGTTCGAGTGCAGATACGCAGTATTTT.